This TCR beta chain originates from a study of T cells in Graves' hyperthyroidism and ophthalmopathy. This clonotype was seen ten or more times. Absent ophthalmopathy progression within 18 months defined stable Graves' hyperthyroidism. The diagnoses drew upon clinical symptoms, serum thyroxine and TRAb, thyroid ultrasound and orbital computed tomography. RNA transcripts yielded amplified TCR beta CDR3 regions. HTBI primers drove first-round RT-PCR of the TCR CDR3. MiXCR, applied by TCRdb to the multiplex PCR reads, yields one record per CDR3 protein. This sample has approximately 430,000 distinct CDR3 sequences; approximately 15% occur once, and the top ten carry around an eighth. Sample: blood. The TCR sequence derives from a woman aged 18-29 years with Graves' hyperthyroidism.

In DNA, the CDR3 is TGTGCCAGCAGCTTTTTCCCCCGGACAGGAAGAGCTAACTATGGCTACACCTTC. Translated, it gives CASSFFPRTGRANYGYTF. V usage is TRBV11-3 and J usage is TRBJ1-2; TRBD1 matches 7 bases. With V trimmed by 3 bases and J by 0 bases, 13 bases remained unmatched. Germline CDR1 and CDR2: SGHNT and YENEEA. This CDR3 spans 18 amino acids.